This TCR beta chain was captured in a study of blood T cell repertoires in COVID-19. Trimming stripped 0 bases from V and 2 bases from J, with 12 bases between. Germline lookup yields CDR1 SGHTA and CDR2 FQGNSA. This CDR3 is built from 16 residues. This clone was counted only a few times. Measured with immunoSEQ multiplex PCR; TCRdb has only the in-frame clones, and not every one. The table has approximately 140,000 clones, approximately 90% seen once. This sequence originates from a man aged 50-60 years with active or convalescent COVID-19. The chain joins TRBV7-2 to TRBJ2-3; weak D call: TRBD1 (6 bases). The sequenced sample was peripheral blood. In DNA, the CDR3 is TGTGCCAGCAGCTTAGCGGCTAGGGGGACCACAGATACGCAGTATTTT. This gives the protein CASSLAARGTTDTQYF.